This TCR beta chain comes out of a study of cytomegalovirus exposure and HLA in healthy donors. As for the study in general: Tens of millions of unique TCRs, all from HLA-typed donors, were included in an early release of the data. Points from the study as a whole: In a later analysis, a missense DCLRE1C variant was linked to TCR beta V- and J-gene trimming.

Of note for this clone: What it binds is not known.

The primer mix had 60 Vbeta and 13 Jbeta primers. Using immunoSEQ multiplex PCR, the repertoire was profiled, and TCRdb retains in-frame clones only, with some absent. The listing records 150,000 to 200,000 clones. The TCR sequence derives from a man aged 25 to 45 in good health and CMV-seronegative. The sequencing sample was made of PBMCs.

CDR3 region: CAWSLTQGTNEKLFF. The CDR3 DNA reads as TGTGCCTGGAGTCTTACACAGGGAACTAATGAAAAACTGTTTTTT. V and J are TRBV30 and TRBJ1-4, with a tentative D call TRBD1 (6 bases). The CDR3 runs 15 residues. Germline-derived CDR1 and CDR2 are GTSNPN and SVGIG (reference sequence). The V end was cut by 2 bases, the J end by 1 base, with 11 bases between. The full variable domain, completed using reference TRBV30 and TRBJ1-4, is SQTIHQWPATLVQPVGSPLSLECTVEGTSNPNLYWYRQAAGRGLQLLFYSVGIGQISSEVPQNLSASRPQDRQFILSSKKLLLSDSGFYLCAWSLTQGTNEKLFFGSGTQLSVL.